This T cell receptor beta chain was captured by sequencing in a study of blood T cell repertoires in COVID-19. The CDR3 loop spans 12 amino acids. CDR1 and CDR2 (germline): MNHEY, SMNVEV (reference sequence). The V end was cut by 8 bases, the J end by 7 bases, with 14 bases between. Here immunoSEQ multiplex PCR was the method, and the copy in TCRdb shows in-frame clones only, minus some. The table shows 120,000 or so clones, with 70% to 80% occurring only once. Sequencing was carried out using peripheral blood. The rearrangement joins TRBV27 to TRBJ2-5, with D possibly matching TRBD2 (5 bases). The receptor was derived from a man aged 35 to 55 with active or convalescent COVID-19. This chain's CDR3 is CASREWTGTQYF. DNA for the CDR3: TGTGCCAGCCGGGAATGGACGGGGACCCAGTACTTC.